Below are 6 T cell receptor beta chains sequenced from a single sample in a study of blood T cells in healthy people across ages. A second PCR of about 6 to 11 cycles used a sample-barcoded 5' primer and a J-beta primer mix. One entry per CDR3 protein, called by TCRdb with MiXCR from the 5' RACE reads. Altogether hundreds of thousands of distinct CDR3 sequences are present, 25% to 30% being singletons, with the ten largest covering 29%. The sample comprised blood. These receptors all come from a woman between 70 and 85 years old in good health.

This clonotype was observed a handful of times. This chain connects TRBV6-5 to TRBJ1-2; D remains ambiguous. The CDR3 loop spans 14 amino acids. Germline CDR1 and CDR2: MNHEY and SVGAGI. The germline V and J ends were trimmed by 5 bases and 8 bases, with 18 bases remaining between them. CDR3 protein: CASSNPGPKSGYTF. The DNA of the CDR3 is TGTGCCAGCAGTAACCCGGGCCCCAAGAGCGGCTACACCTTC.

The rearrangement joins TRBV29-1 to TRBJ2-2; D not resolved. Trimming removed 1 base from V and 0 bases from J, with 6 bases in between. CDR3 length: 14 amino acids. Looked up from germline, CDR1 is SQVTM and CDR2 is ANQGSEA. The CDR3 bases are TGCAGCGTTGAAGGGTTATCGAACACCGGGGAGCTGTTTTTT. This sequence encodes CSVEGLSNTGELFF.

This clonotype was seen at least ten times. V is TRBV18 and J is TRBJ1-3; D is undetermined. This CDR3 comprises 14 residues. V lost 2 bases and J 3 bases, leaving 8 bases between the germline ends. Germline lookup yields CDR1 KGHSH and CDR2 LQKENI. The CDR3 loop reads CASSPTTDGNTIYF. The DNA of the CDR3 is TGTGCCAGCTCACCAACCACTGATGGAAACACCATATATTTT.

The chain couples TRBV5-1 to TRBJ2-5, with 11 bases aligning to TRBD2. The CDR3 loop spans 16 amino acids. Germline CDR1 reads SGHRS; CDR2 reads YFSETQ. Germline trimming cut 6 bases from V and 3 bases from J; bases unmatched to any gene: 10. CDR3 sequence reads: CASKVTSGVPKETQYF. The CDR3 nucleotides read TGCGCCAGCAAAGTGACTAGCGGGGTGCCTAAAGAGACCCAGTACTTC.

This clonotype occurred a few times. J is TRBJ2-7 and V is TRBV4-2; no clear D gene. The CDR3 is made up of 12 amino acids. Germline assignment: CDR1 LGHNA and CDR2 YNFKEQ. V was cut by 0 bases and J by 7 bases, with 7 bases left in between. The CDR3 nucleotides read TGTGCCAGCAGCCAAGAAGGAAGGGAGCAGTACTTC. It encodes CASSQEGREQYF.

There are many counts of this clonotype. V usage is TRBV12-3 or TRBV12-4 and J usage is TRBJ2-1, with D possibly TRBD2 on 6 matching bases. The CDR3 extends over 16 amino acids. The V gene lost 6 bases and the J gene lost 5 bases, with 20 bases spanning the gap. The CDR3 nucleotides read TGTGCCAGCAGGTCCCAGTCGGCGGGACGGGACAATGAGCAGTTCTTC. Translating it yields CASRSQSAGRDNEQFF.